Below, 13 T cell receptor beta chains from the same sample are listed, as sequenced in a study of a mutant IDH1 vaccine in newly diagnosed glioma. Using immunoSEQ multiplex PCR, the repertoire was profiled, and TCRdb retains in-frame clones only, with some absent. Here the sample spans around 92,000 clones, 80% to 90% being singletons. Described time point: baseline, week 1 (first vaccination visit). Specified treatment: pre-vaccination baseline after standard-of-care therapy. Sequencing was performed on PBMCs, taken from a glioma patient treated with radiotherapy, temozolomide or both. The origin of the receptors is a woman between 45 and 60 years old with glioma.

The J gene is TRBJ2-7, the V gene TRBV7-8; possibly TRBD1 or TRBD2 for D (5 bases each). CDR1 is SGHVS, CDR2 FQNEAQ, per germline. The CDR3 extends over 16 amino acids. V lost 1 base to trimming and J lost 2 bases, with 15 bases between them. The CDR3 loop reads CASSLDWGYLAYEQYF. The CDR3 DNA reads TGTGCCAGCAGCTTAGATTGGGGGTATCTGGCCTACGAGCAGTACTTC.

The chain's CDR3 is CASSQDYRGNTEAFF. The CDR3 DNA reads as TGCGCCAGCAGCCAAGATTACAGGGGGAACACTGAAGCTTTCTTT. The J gene is TRBJ1-1, the V gene TRBV4-3; 7 bases match TRBD1. Trimming cost V 0 bases and J 1 base; bases outside gene matches: 2. The CDR3 has 15 amino acids. Germline-derived CDR1 and CDR2 are LGHNA and YSLEER.

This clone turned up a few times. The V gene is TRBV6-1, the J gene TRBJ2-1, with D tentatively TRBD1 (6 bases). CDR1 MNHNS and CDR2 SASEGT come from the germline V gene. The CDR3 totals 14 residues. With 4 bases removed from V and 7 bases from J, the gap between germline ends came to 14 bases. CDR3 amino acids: CASSVGAFDNEQFF. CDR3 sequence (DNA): TGTGCCAGCAGTGTGGGGGCCTTCGATAATGAGCAGTTCTTC.

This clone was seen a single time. In DNA, the CDR3 is TGTGCCAGCAGCCCGTCTCTAGGACAGGGAACCTATAATTCACCCCTCCACTTT. This sequence encodes CASSPSLGQGTYNSPLHF. The rearrangement joins TRBV5-5 to TRBJ1-6; 8 bases map to TRBD1. Germline CDR1 is SGHKS and CDR2 is YYEKEE (reference sequence). This CDR3 spans 18 amino acids. The V gene end was trimmed by 4 bases and the J gene end by 2 bases; junction bases not matched to a gene: 11.

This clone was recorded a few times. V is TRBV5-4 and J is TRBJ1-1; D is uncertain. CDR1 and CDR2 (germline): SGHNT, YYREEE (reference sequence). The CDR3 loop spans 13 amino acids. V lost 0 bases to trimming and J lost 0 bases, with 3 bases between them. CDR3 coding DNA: TGTGCCAGCAGCTTGGCACTGAACACTGAAGCTTTCTTT. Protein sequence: CASSLALNTEAFF.

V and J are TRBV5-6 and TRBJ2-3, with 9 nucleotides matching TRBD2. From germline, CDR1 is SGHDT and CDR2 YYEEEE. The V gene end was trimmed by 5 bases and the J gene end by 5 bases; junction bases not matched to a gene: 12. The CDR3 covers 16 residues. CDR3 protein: CASSPTSGFSEDTQYF. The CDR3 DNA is TGTGCCAGCAGTCCGACTAGCGGCTTTTCAGAAGATACGCAGTATTTT.

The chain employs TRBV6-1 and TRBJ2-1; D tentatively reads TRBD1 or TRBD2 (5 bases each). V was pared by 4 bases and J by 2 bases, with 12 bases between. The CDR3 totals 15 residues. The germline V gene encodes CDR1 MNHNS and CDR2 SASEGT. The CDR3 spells CASSVGDGPYNEQFF. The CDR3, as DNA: TGTGCCAGCAGTGTAGGGGACGGACCCTACAATGAGCAGTTCTTC.

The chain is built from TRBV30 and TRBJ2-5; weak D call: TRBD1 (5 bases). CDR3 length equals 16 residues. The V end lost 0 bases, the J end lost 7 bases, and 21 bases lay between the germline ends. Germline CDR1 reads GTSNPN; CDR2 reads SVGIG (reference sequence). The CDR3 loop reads CAWSVALTGAVGTQYF. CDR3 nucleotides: TGTGCCTGGAGTGTGGCTCTTACTGGGGCCGTTGGGACCCAGTACTTC.

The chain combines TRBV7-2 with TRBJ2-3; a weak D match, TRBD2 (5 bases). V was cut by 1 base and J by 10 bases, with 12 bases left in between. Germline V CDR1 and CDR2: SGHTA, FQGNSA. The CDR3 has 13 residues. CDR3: CASSLGGPRAQYF. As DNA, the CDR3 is TGTGCCAGCAGCTTAGGCGGGCCCCGGGCGCAGTATTTT.

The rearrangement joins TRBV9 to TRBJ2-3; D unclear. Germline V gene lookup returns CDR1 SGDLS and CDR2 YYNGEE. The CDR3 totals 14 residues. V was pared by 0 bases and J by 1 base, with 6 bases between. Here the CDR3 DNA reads TGTGCCAGCAGCGTAGCCCCCGGCACAGATACGCAGTATTTT. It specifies CASSVAPGTDTQYF. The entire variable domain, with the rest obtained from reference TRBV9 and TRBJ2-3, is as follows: DSGVTQTPKHLITATGQRVTLRCSPRSGDLSVYWYQQSLDQGLQFLIQYYNGEERAKGNILERFSAQQFPDLHSELNLSSLELGDSALYFCASSVAPGTDTQYFGPGTRLTVL.

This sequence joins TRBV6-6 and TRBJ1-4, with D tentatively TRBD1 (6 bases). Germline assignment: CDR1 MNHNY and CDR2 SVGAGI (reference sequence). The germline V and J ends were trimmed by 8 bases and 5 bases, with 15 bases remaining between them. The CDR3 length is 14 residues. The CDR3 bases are TGTGCCAGCCGCCCCGGACAGACAAATGAAAAACTGTTTTTT. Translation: CASRPGQTNEKLFF.

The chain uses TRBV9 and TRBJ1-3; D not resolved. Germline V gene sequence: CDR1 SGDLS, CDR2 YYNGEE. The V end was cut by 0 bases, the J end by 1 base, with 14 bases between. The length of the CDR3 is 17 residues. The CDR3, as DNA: TGTGCCAGCAGCGTAGCTGGGAGCCGAGGATCTGGAAACACCATATATTTT. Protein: CASSVAGSRGSGNTIYF.

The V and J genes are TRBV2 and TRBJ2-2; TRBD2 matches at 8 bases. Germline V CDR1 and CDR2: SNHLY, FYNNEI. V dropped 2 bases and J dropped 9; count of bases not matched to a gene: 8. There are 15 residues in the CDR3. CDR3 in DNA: TGTGCCAGCAGTGAAAGCGGGGGCAGGAACAGGGAGCTGTTTTTT. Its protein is CASSESGGRNRELFF.